The 28 T cell receptor beta chains below all came from one sample that was sequenced in a study of human T cells and chemical hapten exposure. As for time point: patch test 1, 2 weeks after DPC sensitization. As for treatment: therapeutic diphenylcyclopropenone sensitization with weekly scalp DPC. TCRdb analysed the RACE reads with MiXCR anew, one entry per CDR3 protein. The sample carries roughly 82,000 distinct CDR3 sequences, 12% recorded once. This specimen consisted of whole blood, obtained in connection with sensitization to the hapten diphenylcyclopropenone (DPC). Receptors originate from a woman in her fifties or sixties with alopecia areata. Some clones in this sample may be carry-over from other donors' samples.

This clonotype was counted at least ten times. The J gene is TRBJ2-1, the V gene TRBV20-1; D unclear. Trimming took off 4 bases at V and 6 bases at J, with 7 bases between the two ends. Germline V gives CDR1 DFQATT, CDR2 SNEGSKA (reference sequence). CDR3 size: 11 residues. The CDR3 DNA reads as TGCAGTGCTAACAGCTTCAATGAGCAGTTCTTC. Translation gives CSANSFNEQFF.

This clonotype was counted many times. The J gene is TRBJ1-2, the V gene TRBV6-6; D uncertain. The CDR3 sequence is 16 residues long. Looked up from germline, CDR1 is MNHNY and CDR2 is SVGAGI (reference sequence). With 2 bases removed from V and 4 bases from J, the gap between germline ends came to 17 bases. Here the CDR3 reads CASSYRAQSDPYGYTF. The CDR3 nucleotides read TGTGCCAGCAGTTACAGGGCTCAATCAGATCCCTATGGCTACACCTTC.

With respect to this clonotype: A much larger clonotype is one base distant, so this may be a read error. The V and J genes are TRBV6-1 and TRBJ2-2, with TRBD1 identical over 7 bases. Germline CDR1 and CDR2: MNHNS and SASEGT. There are 16 residues in the CDR3. The DNA of the CDR3 is TGTGCCAACAGTGATATGGGACAGACGAACACCGGGGAGCTGTTTTTT. Translated, it gives CANSDMGQTNTGELFF.

At least ten counts were recorded for this clonotype. V gene TRBV6-6 combines with J gene TRBJ2-7; D unresolved. The CDR3 extends over 12 amino acids. CDR1 is MNHNY, CDR2 SVGAGI, per germline (reference sequence). Trimming took off 5 bases at V and 5 bases at J, with 10 bases between the two ends. The CDR3 DNA follows: TGTGCCAGCAGTCCGTCTTTACACGAGCAGTACTTC. Encoded protein: CASSPSLHEQYF.

The chain links TRBV12-3 or TRBV12-4 to TRBJ1-6; no firm D call. V lost 5 bases, J lost 7 bases, and 12 bases lay in between. The CDR3 runs 14 residues. The CDR3 protein is CASSRDGRNSPLHF. The CDR3 bases are TGTGCCAGCAGTCGAGACGGGAGAAATTCACCCCTCCACTTT.

The V and J genes are TRBV11-2 and TRBJ2-3; 8 bases are shared with TRBD1. V lost 0 bases and J lost 4; bases outside the gene matches: 3. Per the germline V gene, CDR1 is SGHAT and CDR2 is FQNNGV. This CDR3 has 15 residues. CDR3 sequence reads: CASSLDRGLPDTQYF. As DNA, the CDR3 is TGTGCCAGCAGCTTAGACAGGGGGCTCCCAGATACGCAGTATTTT.

The table lists this clonotype with a few counts. The V and J genes are TRBV15 and TRBJ1-3; D not certain. Between the trimmed V and J ends, which lost 0 bases and 0 bases, there was a span of 6 bases. Germline assignment: CDR1 LNHNV and CDR2 YYDKDF (reference sequence). The CDR3 length is 15 residues. The CDR3 sequence is CATSRDLSSGNTIYF. In DNA form, the CDR3 reads TGTGCCACCAGCAGAGATTTAAGCTCTGGAAACACCATATATTTT.

This clonotype was seen only a few times. The gene calls are TRBV11-2 and TRBJ1-2; the D gene is possibly TRBD1 (5 bases). Germline V gene data show CDR1 as SGHAT and CDR2 as FQNNGV. The CDR3 length is 13 residues. Deletions cut 1 base from V and 7 bases from J, with 10 bases between. The DNA of the CDR3 is TGTGCCAGCAGCTTAGTCGAAGGGGTTGGCTACACCTTC. This encodes CASSLVEGVGYTF.

This clonotype was picked up a small number of times. V gene TRBV7-9 combines with J gene TRBJ2-3, with D possibly being TRBD1 or TRBD2 (5 bases each). The V gene's germline CDR1 is SEHNR and CDR2 FQNEAQ (reference sequence). V lost 6 bases to trimming and J lost 14 bases, with 18 bases between them. The CDR3 totals 12 residues. The DNA for the CDR3 is TGTGCCAGCAGTTTTTGGGACCCGATGGGGTATTTT. Amino acids: CASSFWDPMGYF.

This clonotype came up a few times. V usage is TRBV18 and J usage is TRBJ2-3; 8 positions agree with TRBD2. In germline, CDR1 is KGHSH, CDR2 LQKENI. The V segment lost 3 bases and the J segment 7 bases; nucleotides outside the gene matches: 9. The CDR3 loop spans 15 amino acids. CDR3 nucleotide sequence: TGTGCCAGCTCACCGGCCGGGGGGGGCGTGAATACGCAGTATTTT. It yields the protein CASSPAGGGVNTQYF.

This clonotype appeared many times. V is TRBV6-5 and J is TRBJ1-2, with 7 bases lining up with TRBD1. CDR3 size: 15 residues. J lost 0 bases, V lost 5 bases, and 6 bases had no gene match. The germline CDR1 and CDR2 sequences are MNHEY and SVGAGI. The CDR3 reads CASSPTGSANYGYTF. The CDR3 DNA sequence: TGTGCCAGCAGTCCGACAGGGTCCGCTAACTATGGCTACACCTTC.

The chain links TRBV12-3 or TRBV12-4 to TRBJ1-2, with D perhaps TRBD1 (5 bases). There are 13 residues in the CDR3. V was cut by 4 bases and J by 7 bases, with 13 bases left in between. The CDR3 DNA reads as TGTGCCAGCAGTTCCATGGGCAGGGCTGGCTACACCTTC. Translated, it gives CASSSMGRAGYTF.

This sequence joins TRBV3-1 and TRBJ2-7; 7 nucleotides match TRBD1. Germline V gives CDR1 LGHDT, CDR2 YNNKEL (reference sequence). V was pared by 7 bases and J by 5 bases, with 8 bases of the junction left unmatched. The CDR3 sequence is 13 residues long. The CDR3 protein is CASTPTGFNEQYF. CDR3 sequence (DNA): TGTGCCAGCACGCCGACAGGGTTCAACGAGCAGTACTTC.

A few counts support this clonotype. This rearrangement joins TRBV29-1 to TRBJ2-3, with TRBD2 identical over 10 bases. Germline values: CDR1 SQVTM, CDR2 ANQGSEA. Unmatched junction bases numbered 18, after V lost 8 bases and J lost 7 bases. The CDR3 length is 16 residues. The CDR3 spells CSPTPVTSGARNTQYF. The CDR3 nucleotides are TGCAGCCCTACCCCCGTAACTAGCGGGGCACGGAATACGCAGTATTTT.

The sample holds many counts of this clonotype. This rearrangement joins TRBV18 to TRBJ2-1, with D perhaps matching TRBD1 (5 bases). The CDR3 consists of 17 residues. The V end lost 6 bases, the J end lost 5 bases, and 23 bases lay between the germline ends. CDR1 is KGHSH, CDR2 LQKENI, per germline. The CDR3 DNA follows: TGTGCCAGCTCTGGGGTTAAAGGGGTAGCCGCACACAATGAGCAGTTCTTC. It translates to CASSGVKGVAAHNEQFF.

This clonotype was observed at least ten times. This sequence joins TRBV10-1 and TRBJ2-1; TRBD2 matches at 8 bases. The length of the CDR3 is 15 residues. Losses at the gene ends were 3 bases for V and 3 bases for J; bases not matched to a gene: 4. The germline V gene encodes CDR1 WNHNN and CDR2 SYGVQD (reference sequence). The CDR3 sequence: CASSEKRGSYNEQFF. The CDR3 DNA follows: TGCGCCAGCAGTGAAAAGCGGGGGAGCTACAATGAGCAGTTCTTC.

This clonotype was counted a few times. The chain has TRBV11-3 and TRBJ1-1; TRBD1 might be the D (6 bases). This CDR3 region has 15 residues. CDR1 is SGHNT, CDR2 YENEEA, per germline. Trimming pared 4 bases from V and 8 bases from J, leaving 20 bases between. As DNA, the CDR3 is TGTGCCAGCAGCTACCTCCCATACAGGGAACTGGAAGCTTTCTTT. As protein: CASSYLPYRELEAFF. The complete variable domain, with remaining parts taken from reference TRBV11-3 and TRBJ1-1, reads EAGVVQSPRYKIIEKKQPVAFWCNPISGHNTLYWYLQNLGQGPELLIRYENEEAVDDSQLPKDRFSAERLKGVDSTLKIQPAELGDSAVYLCASSYLPYRELEAFFGQGTRLTVV.

This clonotype was observed a few times. The V gene is TRBV9, the J gene TRBJ2-5; D tentatively fits TRBD1 or TRBD2 (5 bases each). Trimming removed 0 bases at V and 3 bases at J, with 6 bases between. Germline assignment: CDR1 SGDLS and CDR2 YYNGEE. The length of the CDR3 is 13 residues. CDR3 nucleotides: TGTGCCAGCAGCGTAGGAGGGGAAGAGACCCAGTACTTC. Translation: CASSVGGEETQYF.

At least ten counts were recorded for this clonotype. This rearrangement joins TRBV12-3 or TRBV12-4 to TRBJ1-1; D possibly corresponds to TRBD1 (5 bases). V was trimmed by 1 base and J by 4 bases, leaving 19 bases between them. This CDR3 is 17 amino acids long. The CDR3 protein is CASSLDRTAWAGTEAFF. As DNA, the CDR3 is TGTGCCAGCAGTTTAGACAGGACGGCCTGGGCCGGCACTGAAGCTTTCTTT.

This clonotype was found many times. V usage is TRBV19 and J usage is TRBJ2-6, with D possibly being TRBD1 (6 bases). This CDR3 is 18 amino acids long. The V end was cut by 6 bases, the J end by 4 bases, with 22 bases between. The germline V gene encodes CDR1 LNHDA and CDR2 SQIVND (reference sequence). This CDR3 reads CASSMQGSHQLGANVLTF. In DNA, the CDR3 is TGTGCCAGTAGCATGCAGGGGTCTCATCAGCTAGGGGCCAACGTCCTGACTTTC.

In its sample, this clonotype was seen many times. This sequence joins TRBV29-1 and TRBJ1-1; D gene unclear. The V end lost 7 bases, the J end lost 0 bases, and 6 bases lay between the germline ends. This CDR3 region has 11 residues. The germline V gene encodes CDR1 SQVTM and CDR2 ANQGSEA. The CDR3 region has the DNA TGCAGCGCTAATATGAACACTGAAGCTTTCTTT. The encoded protein is CSANMNTEAFF.

The chain has TRBV6-1 and TRBJ1-4; D uncertain. Germline-derived CDR1 and CDR2 are MNHNS and SASEGT. This CDR3 region has 11 residues. Trimming cost V 8 bases and J 9 bases, with 10 bases left between them. The CDR3 DNA is TGTGCCAGCTTCCTTGCCCAAAAACTGTTTTTT. This translates into CASFLAQKLFF.

This clonotype was counted at least ten times. This chain links TRBV7-9 with TRBJ1-4; D ambiguous. Between the trimmed V and J ends, which lost 0 bases and 5 bases, there was a span of 10 bases. Germline V gene sequence: CDR1 SEHNR, CDR2 FQNEAQ (reference sequence). CDR3 length equals 15 residues. CDR3 DNA sequence: TGTGCCAGCAGCTTAGCGACACGGCAGAATGAAAAACTGTTTTTT. Translating gives CASSLATRQNEKLFF.

J is TRBJ2-7 and V is TRBV11-1, with D unclear. Between the trimmed V and J ends, which lost 1 base and 3 bases, there was a span of 13 bases. Per the germline V gene, CDR1 is SGHAT and CDR2 is FQDESV (reference sequence). The CDR3 loop spans 15 amino acids. CDR3 sequence reads: CASSLGVVRSYEQYF. In DNA, the CDR3 is TGTGCCAGCAGCTTAGGAGTTGTCCGCAGCTACGAGCAGTACTTC.

This clonotype was counted a few times. The chain is built from TRBV30 and TRBJ1-4, with D perhaps matching TRBD1 (6 bases). From germline, CDR1 is GTSNPN and CDR2 SVGIG (reference sequence). The CDR3 totals 14 residues. V lost 5 bases and J lost 0, with 10 bases in between. CDR3: CAWRGAATNEKLFF. As DNA, the CDR3 is TGTGCCTGGCGGGGGGCAGCAACTAATGAAAAACTGTTTTTT.

This clonotype was seen more than once but under ten times. The V and J genes are TRBV5-1 and TRBJ2-5, with 15 nucleotides matching TRBD2. Trimming at V came to 4 bases and at J to 6 bases, leaving 4 bases not matched to a gene. The CDR3 covers 15 residues. Germline V gives CDR1 SGHRS, CDR2 YFSETQ. The CDR3: CASSLGTSGGKTQYF. For the CDR3, the DNA is TGCGCCAGCAGCCTGGGGACTAGCGGGGGGAAGACCCAGTACTTC.

This clonotype was counted a few times. This chain connects TRBV29-1 to TRBJ2-5; D remains ambiguous. Germline CDR1 is SQVTM and CDR2 is ANQGSEA. Trimming left V 0 bases short and J 4 bases short, with 21 bases between. This CDR3 comprises 17 residues. Written as DNA, the CDR3 is TGCAGCGTTGAAGATGGTAGCAGGAGTTTCTCCCGAGAGACCCAGTACTTC. This gives the protein CSVEDGSRSFSRETQYF.

This clonotype was seen at least ten times. The rearrangement uses TRBV20-1 and TRBJ2-7, with D perhaps assigned TRBD1 or TRBD2 (5 bases each). The germline CDR1 and CDR2 sequences are DFQATT and SNEGSKA (reference sequence). This CDR3 is 14 amino acids long. The V and J ends lost 3 bases and 5 bases respectively, with 17 bases between them. CDR3 region: CSARGVPGRDEQYF. In nucleotides, the CDR3 is TGCAGTGCTAGGGGGGTCCCAGGTAGAGACGAGCAGTACTTC.